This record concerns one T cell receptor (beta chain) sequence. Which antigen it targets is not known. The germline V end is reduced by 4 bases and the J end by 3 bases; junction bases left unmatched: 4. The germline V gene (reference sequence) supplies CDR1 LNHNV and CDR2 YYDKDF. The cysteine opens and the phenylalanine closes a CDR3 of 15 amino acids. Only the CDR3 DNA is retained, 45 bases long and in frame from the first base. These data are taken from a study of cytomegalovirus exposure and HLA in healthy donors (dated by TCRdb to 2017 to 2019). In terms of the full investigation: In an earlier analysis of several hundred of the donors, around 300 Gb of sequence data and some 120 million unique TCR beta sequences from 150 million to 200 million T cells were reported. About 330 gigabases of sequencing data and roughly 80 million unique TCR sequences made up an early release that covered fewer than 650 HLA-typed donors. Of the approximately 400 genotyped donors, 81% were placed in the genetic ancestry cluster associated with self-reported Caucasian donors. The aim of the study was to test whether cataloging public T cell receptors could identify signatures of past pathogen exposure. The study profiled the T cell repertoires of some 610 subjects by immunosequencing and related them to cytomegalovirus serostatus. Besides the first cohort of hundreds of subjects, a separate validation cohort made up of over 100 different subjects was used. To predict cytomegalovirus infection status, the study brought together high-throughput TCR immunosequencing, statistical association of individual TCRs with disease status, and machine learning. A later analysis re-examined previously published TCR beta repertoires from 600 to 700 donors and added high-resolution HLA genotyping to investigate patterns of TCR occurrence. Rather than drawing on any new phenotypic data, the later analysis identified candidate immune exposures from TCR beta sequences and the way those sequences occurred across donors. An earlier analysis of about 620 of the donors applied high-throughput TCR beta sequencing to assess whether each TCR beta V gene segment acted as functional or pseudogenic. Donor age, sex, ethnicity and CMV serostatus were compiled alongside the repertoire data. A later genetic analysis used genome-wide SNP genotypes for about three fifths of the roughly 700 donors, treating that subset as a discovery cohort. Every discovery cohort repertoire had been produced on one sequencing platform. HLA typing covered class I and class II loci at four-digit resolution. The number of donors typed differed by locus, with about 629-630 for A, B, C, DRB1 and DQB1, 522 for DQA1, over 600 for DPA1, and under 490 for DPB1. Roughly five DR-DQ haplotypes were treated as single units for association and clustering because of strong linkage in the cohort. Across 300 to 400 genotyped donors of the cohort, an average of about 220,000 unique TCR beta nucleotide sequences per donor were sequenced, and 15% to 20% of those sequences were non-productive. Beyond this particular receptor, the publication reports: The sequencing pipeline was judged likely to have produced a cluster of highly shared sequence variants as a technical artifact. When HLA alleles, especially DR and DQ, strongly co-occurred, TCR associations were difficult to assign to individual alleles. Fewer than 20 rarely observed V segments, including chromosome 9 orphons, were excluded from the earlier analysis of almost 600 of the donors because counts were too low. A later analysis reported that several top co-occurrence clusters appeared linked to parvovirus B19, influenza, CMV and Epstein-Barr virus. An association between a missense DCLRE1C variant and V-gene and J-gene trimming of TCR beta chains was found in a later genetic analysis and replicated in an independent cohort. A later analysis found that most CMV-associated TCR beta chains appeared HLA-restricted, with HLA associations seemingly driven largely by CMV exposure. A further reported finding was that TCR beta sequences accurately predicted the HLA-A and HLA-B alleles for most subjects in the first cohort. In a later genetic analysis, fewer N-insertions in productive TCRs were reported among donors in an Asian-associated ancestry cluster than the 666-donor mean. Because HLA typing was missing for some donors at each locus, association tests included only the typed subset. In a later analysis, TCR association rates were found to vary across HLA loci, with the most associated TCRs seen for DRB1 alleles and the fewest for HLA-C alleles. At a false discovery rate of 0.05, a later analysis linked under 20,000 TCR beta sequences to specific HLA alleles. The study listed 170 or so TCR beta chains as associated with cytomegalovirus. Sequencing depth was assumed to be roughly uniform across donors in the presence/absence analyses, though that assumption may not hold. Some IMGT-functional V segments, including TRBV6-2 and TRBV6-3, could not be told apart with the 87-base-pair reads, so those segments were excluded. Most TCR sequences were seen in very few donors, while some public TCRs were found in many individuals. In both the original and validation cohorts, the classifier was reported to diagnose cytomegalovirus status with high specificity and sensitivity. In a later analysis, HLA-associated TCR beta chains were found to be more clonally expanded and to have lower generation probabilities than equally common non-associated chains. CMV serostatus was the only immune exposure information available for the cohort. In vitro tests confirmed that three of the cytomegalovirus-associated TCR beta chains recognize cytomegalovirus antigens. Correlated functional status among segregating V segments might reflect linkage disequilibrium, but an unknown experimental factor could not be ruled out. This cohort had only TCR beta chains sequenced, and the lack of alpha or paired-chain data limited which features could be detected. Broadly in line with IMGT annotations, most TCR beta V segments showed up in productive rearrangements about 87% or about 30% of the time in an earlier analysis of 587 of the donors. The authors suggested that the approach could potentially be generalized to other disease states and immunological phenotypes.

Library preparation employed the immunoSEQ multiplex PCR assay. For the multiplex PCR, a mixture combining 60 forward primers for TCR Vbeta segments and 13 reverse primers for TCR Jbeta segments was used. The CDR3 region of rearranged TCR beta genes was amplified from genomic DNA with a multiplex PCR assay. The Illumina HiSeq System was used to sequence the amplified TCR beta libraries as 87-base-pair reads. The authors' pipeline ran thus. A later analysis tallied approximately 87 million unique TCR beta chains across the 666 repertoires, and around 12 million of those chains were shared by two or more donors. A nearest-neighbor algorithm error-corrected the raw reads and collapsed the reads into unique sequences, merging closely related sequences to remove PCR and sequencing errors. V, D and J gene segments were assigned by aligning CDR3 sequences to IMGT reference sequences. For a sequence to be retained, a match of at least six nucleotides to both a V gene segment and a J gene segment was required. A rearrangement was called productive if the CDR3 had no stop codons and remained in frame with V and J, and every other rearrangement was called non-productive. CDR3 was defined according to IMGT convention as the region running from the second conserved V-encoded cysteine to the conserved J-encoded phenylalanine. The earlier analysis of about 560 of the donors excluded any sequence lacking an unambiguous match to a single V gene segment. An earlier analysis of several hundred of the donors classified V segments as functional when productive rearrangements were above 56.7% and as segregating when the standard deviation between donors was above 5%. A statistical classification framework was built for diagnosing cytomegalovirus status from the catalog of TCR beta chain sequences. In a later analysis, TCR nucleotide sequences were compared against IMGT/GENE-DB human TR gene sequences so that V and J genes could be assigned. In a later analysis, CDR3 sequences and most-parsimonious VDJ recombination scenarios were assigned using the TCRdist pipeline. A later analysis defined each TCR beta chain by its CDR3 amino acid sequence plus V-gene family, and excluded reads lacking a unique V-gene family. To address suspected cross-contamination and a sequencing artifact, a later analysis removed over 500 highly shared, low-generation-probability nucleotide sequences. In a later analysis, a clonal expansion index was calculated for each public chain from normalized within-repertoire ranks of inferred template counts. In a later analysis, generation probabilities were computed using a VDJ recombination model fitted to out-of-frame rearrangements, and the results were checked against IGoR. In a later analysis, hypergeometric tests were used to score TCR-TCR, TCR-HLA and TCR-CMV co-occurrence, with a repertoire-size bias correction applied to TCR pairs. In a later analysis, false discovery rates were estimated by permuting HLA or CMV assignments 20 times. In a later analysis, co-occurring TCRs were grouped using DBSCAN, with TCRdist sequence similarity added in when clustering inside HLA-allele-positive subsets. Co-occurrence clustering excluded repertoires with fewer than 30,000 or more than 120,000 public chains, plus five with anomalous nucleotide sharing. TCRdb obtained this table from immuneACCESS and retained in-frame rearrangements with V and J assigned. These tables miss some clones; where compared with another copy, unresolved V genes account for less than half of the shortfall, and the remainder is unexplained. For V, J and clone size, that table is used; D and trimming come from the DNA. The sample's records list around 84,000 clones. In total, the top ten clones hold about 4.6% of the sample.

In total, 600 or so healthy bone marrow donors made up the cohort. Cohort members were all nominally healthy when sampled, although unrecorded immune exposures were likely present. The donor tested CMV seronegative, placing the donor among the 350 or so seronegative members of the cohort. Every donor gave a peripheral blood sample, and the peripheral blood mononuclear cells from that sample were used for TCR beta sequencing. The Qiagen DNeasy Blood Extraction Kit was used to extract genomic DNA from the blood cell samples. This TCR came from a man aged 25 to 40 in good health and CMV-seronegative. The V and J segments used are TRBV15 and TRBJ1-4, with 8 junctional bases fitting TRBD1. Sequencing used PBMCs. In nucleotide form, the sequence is TGTGCCACCAGCACACCGGACAGGGCTAATGAAAAACTGTTTTTT. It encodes CATSTPDRANEKLFF.